One and the same sample provided the 7 T cell receptor beta chains below, sequenced in a study of T-cell memory formation after mild COVID-19. TCRdb reanalysed the 5' RACE reads using MiXCR and keeps one entry per CDR3 protein. The sample carries a few hundred thousand distinct CDR3 sequences, around 15% recorded once. The sequenced material came from PBMCs or a T cell subset sorted from them (not recorded which). Receptors were obtained from a man aged 18 to 30 who had mild COVID-19 (a few samples of this study predate the infection). Cell type and time point are not known.

Ten or more counts support this clonotype. The V and J genes are TRBV7-6 and TRBJ2-7; 10 nucleotides match TRBD1. Germline assignment: CDR1 SGHVS and CDR2 FNYEAQ. V lost 0 bases to trimming and J lost 4 bases; unmatched junction nucleotides: 3. This CDR3 is 15 amino acids long. Written as DNA, the CDR3 is TGTGCCAGCAGCTTAGCGGGGACAGGGGATTACGAGCAGTACTTC. Translating it yields CASSLAGTGDYEQYF.

This clonotype was detected only a few times. This chain joins TRBV7-2 and TRBJ1-1, with TRBD1 as a possible D gene (6 bases). Trimming shortened V by 5 bases and J by 3 bases, and 10 bases separated the two germline ends. Germline V gene lookup returns CDR1 SGHTA and CDR2 FQGNSA. This CDR3 is 13 amino acids long. DNA of the CDR3: TGTGCCAGCAGCGACCAGGGGTACACTGAAGCTTTCTTT. Protein: CASSDQGYTEAFF.

The chain carries TRBV7-9 and TRBJ1-1, with D hard to call. CDR1 SEHNR and CDR2 FQNEAQ come from the germline V gene (reference sequence). Trimming cost V 2 bases and J 7 bases, with 5 bases left between them. The CDR3 runs 11 residues. CDR3 amino acids: CASSLLIEAFF. As DNA, the CDR3 is TGTGCCAGCAGCTTACTAATTGAAGCTTTCTTT. Variable domain in full (rest from reference TRBV7-9 and TRBJ1-1): DTGVSQNPRHKITKRGQNVTFRCDPISEHNRLYWYRQTLGQGPEFLTYFQNEAQLEKSRLLSDRFSAERPKGSFSTLEIQRTEQGDSAMYLCASSLLIEAFFGQGTRLTVV.

A single count supports this clonotype. The chain employs TRBV7-9 and TRBJ1-2, with D hard to call. Germline CDR1 SEHNR, CDR2 FQNEAQ (reference sequence). The V and J ends lost 2 bases and 3 bases respectively, with 13 bases between them. The CDR3 is made up of 15 amino acids. In DNA, the CDR3 is TGTGCCAGCAGCTTAACGGCGAACCCCTACTATGGCTACACCTTC. Translating gives CASSLTANPYYGYTF. Full variable domain (outside the CDR3, taken from reference TRBV7-9 and TRBJ1-2): DTGVSQNPRHKITKRGQNVTFRCDPISEHNRLYWYRQTLGQGPEFLTYFQNEAQLEKSRLLSDRFSAERPKGSFSTLEIQRTEQGDSAMYLCASSLTANPYYGYTFGSGTRLTVV.

This clonotype was seen a handful of times. The chain couples TRBV27 to TRBJ2-1, with 11 bases lining up with TRBD2. The germline V gene encodes CDR1 MNHEY and CDR2 SMNVEV (reference sequence). The CDR3 is made up of 15 amino acids. J lost 7 bases, V lost 6 bases, and 8 bases had no gene match. The CDR3 coding sequence is TGTGCCAGCAGGGTTATAGCGGGGGGGCTTAATGAGCAGTTCTTC. Protein sequence: CASRVIAGGLNEQFF.

At least ten counts were recorded for this clonotype. The rearrangement uses TRBV5-1 and TRBJ2-5, with a possible D match to TRBD1 (6 bases). Per the germline V gene, CDR1 is SGHRS and CDR2 is YFSETQ. The V end lost 1 base, the J end lost 4 bases, and 8 bases lay between the germline ends. This CDR3 is built from 13 residues. CDR3: CASSLTGSETQYF. For the CDR3, the DNA is TGCGCCAGCAGCTTGACAGGGTCAGAGACCCAGTACTTC.

This sequence joins TRBV27 and TRBJ1-5; TRBD1 matches 9 bases. The germline gives CDR1 MNHEY, CDR2 SMNVEV (reference sequence). The CDR3 totals 14 residues. Losses at the gene ends were 5 bases for V and 5 bases for J; bases not matched to a gene: 4. The CDR3, as DNA: TGTGCCAGCAGTAATACAGGGGGCCATCAGCCCCAGCATTTT. Its protein is CASSNTGGHQPQHF.